Listed below are T cell receptor beta chains from one sample, sequenced in a study of blood T cell repertoires in COVID-19. Clones were read by immunoSEQ multiplex PCR, and TCRdb kept only the in-frame ones, dropping some. The table shows some 200,000 clones, with around 86% occurring only once. Sequenced: peripheral blood. These receptor sequences come from a man in his forties with active or convalescent COVID-19. CDR3s include the opening cysteine and the closing phenylalanine or tryptophan. A D gene is named only where the DNA matches it firmly. Clone size, where shown, is once, few, many, or a class for clones that have expanded.

d_call,v_call,j_call,clone_size,cdr3_nt,cdr3_aa
TRBD2,TRBV9,TRBJ2-7,.,TGTGCCAGCAGCCCAAGCGGGGGGCCATCCTACGAGCAGTACTTC,CASSPSGGPSYEQYF
.,TRBV19,TRBJ2-3,.,TGTGCCAGTAGTATTCCGGGGTGGGATACGCAGTATTTT,CASSIPGWDTQYF
.,TRBV4-3,TRBJ2-3,.,TGCGCCAGCAGCCAAAAACAGGGCCCAGATACGCAGTATTTT,CASSQKQGPDTQYF
.,TRBV19,TRBJ1-6,.,TGTGCCACCGCAACGGCAGGGGTTTGGAATTCACCCCTCCACTTT,CATATAGVWNSPLHF
.,TRBV28,TRBJ2-5,.,TGTGCCAGCACGCCCGGGGGGCCCTACCAAGAGACCCAGTACTTC,CASTPGGPYQETQYF
.,TRBV11-3,TRBJ1-2,.,TGTGCCAGCAGCTTTCGGGGTAACTATGGCTACACCTTC,CASSFRGNYGYTF
.,TRBV7-8,TRBJ2-7,few,TGTGCCAGCAGCCGCGCGCTTTCCGAGCAGTACTTC,CASSRALSEQYF
TRBD2,TRBV28,TRBJ2-7,.,TGTGCCAGCGGGCTAGCGGGGTCCTACGAGCAGTACTTC,CASGLAGSYEQYF
TRBD1,TRBV2,TRBJ1-2,.,TGTGCCACTTTACAGGGGCGGATCAACTATGGCTACACCTTC,CATLQGRINYGYTF
.,TRBV28,TRBJ1-2,.,TGTGCCAGCAGTTTAATGGGGGGGAACTATGGCTACACCTTC,CASSLMGGNYGYTF
TRBD1,TRBV25-1,TRBJ1-1,.,TGTGCCAGCAGCAGGGGGCCCAAGGAAGCTTTCTTT,CASSRGPKEAFF
.,TRBV3-1/TRBV3-2,TRBJ2-3,.,TGTGCCAGCAGCCAAAGGCAGGGGTCGTCCACAGATACGCAGTATTTT,CASSQRQGSSTDTQYF
.,TRBV5-1,TRBJ2-7,.,TGCGCCAGCAGCGTGGCGGCAGGGGCGTACGAGCAGTACTTC,CASSVAAGAYEQYF
TRBD1,TRBV6-8,TRBJ1-4,.,TGTGCCAGCAGTTCCCAAAGCCTCCGGACAGGGATGGAGGAAAAACTGTTTTTT,CASSSQSLRTGMEEKLFF
TRBD1,TRBV18,TRBJ2-7,once,TGTGCCAGCTCACCGAAGGGACAGCGCTCCTACGAGCAGTACTTC,CASSPKGQRSYEQYF
.,TRBV5-4,TRBJ1-4,.,TGTGCCAGCAGCTTGAGGGACACAGAAAAACTGTTTTTT,CASSLRDTEKLFF
TRBD2,TRBV27,TRBJ2-3,.,TGTGCCAGCAGTTCTCTTAGCGGGGGGGGATACTATACGCAGTATTTT,CASSSLSGGGYYTQYF
.,TRBV3-1/TRBV3-2,TRBJ2-7,.,TGTGCCAGCAGCCAAGTAGTATACGAGCAGTACTTC,CASSQVVYEQYF
.,TRBV28,TRBJ1-1,.,TGTGCCCATTCGTCGGGGGGCGGCGGGGGCGGCACTGAAGCTTTCTTT,CAHSSGGGGGGTEAFF
.,TRBV5-4,TRBJ2-7,once,TGTGCCAGCAGGACATCGGACAGAGGCGAGCAGTACTTC,CASRTSDRGEQYF
.,TRBV7-3,TRBJ1-1,once,TGTGCCAGCAGCGGAACAGGACGCACTGAAGCTTTCTTT,CASSGTGRTEAFF
.,TRBV28,TRBJ2-3,.,TGTGCCAGCAGTGGGAGGCGCACAGATACGCAGTATTTT,CASSGRRTDTQYF
TRBD1,TRBV24-1,TRBJ1-3,.,TGTGCCACCAGTCGGGGGACAGCCGAAAACACCATATATTTT,CATSRGTAENTIYF
.,TRBV24-1,TRBJ1-5,.,TGTGCCACCAGTGATGGAGGGAGTCAGCCCCAGCATTTT,CATSDGGSQPQHF
TRBD1,TRBV7-8,TRBJ2-2,.,TGTGCCAGCAGACCCCCGGGGACAGTAATCACCGGGGAGCTGTTTTTT,CASRPPGTVITGELFF
.,TRBV15,TRBJ2-6,once,TGTGCCACCAGCAGAGCCGGAGGGTCTGGGGCCAACGTCCTGACTTTC,CATSRAGGSGANVLTF
.,TRBV10-3,TRBJ1-6,.,TGTGCCATCAGTGACGGGGAATCCCCCAATTCACCCCTCCACTTT,CAISDGESPNSPLHF
.,TRBV5-1,TRBJ2-1,.,TGCGCCAGCAGCGTATCTCAGATATCCTACAATGAGCAGTTCTTC,CASSVSQISYNEQFF
.,TRBV27,TRBJ1-2,.,TGTGCCAGCAGTTTAAATTTCCGGGGGTGGGAAAACTATGGCTACACCTTC,CASSLNFRGWENYGYTF
TRBD1,TRBV2,TRBJ1-4,.,TGTGCCACCGGACCCGGGACAGGGGGCCGTGGATTTGAAAAACTGTTTTTT,CATGPGTGGRGFEKLFF
TRBD1,TRBV15,TRBJ1-2,once,TGTGCCACCAGCAGAGATTACCCCCGGGACAGGGCCTTCGATGGCTACACCTTC,CATSRDYPRDRAFDGYTF
.,TRBV10-3,TRBJ1-6,.,TGTGCCGTAAGACAGGCCAATTCACCCCTCCACTTT,CAVRQANSPLHF
.,TRBV10-3,TRBJ1-3,.,TGTGCCATCAGTGAACATGGCTCTGGAAACACCATATATTTT,CAISEHGSGNTIYF
.,TRBV18,TRBJ1-1,.,TGTGCCAGCTCACCAAGCGGATTGAACACTGAAGCTTTCTTT,CASSPSGLNTEAFF
TRBD2,TRBV5-1,TRBJ2-5,.,TGCGCCAGCAGCTTGGAGTTGGGGCTAGCGGTACAAGAGACCCAGTACTTC,CASSLELGLAVQETQYF
.,TRBV30,TRBJ1-6,.,TGTGCCTTCCAGGTCTACTCCTATAATTCACCCCTCCACTTT,CAFQVYSYNSPLHF
.,TRBV4-1,TRBJ1-4,.,TGCGCCAGCAAAAATGCGGGAATCTTAAGTGAAAAACTGTTTTTT,CASKNAGILSEKLFF
TRBD2,TRBV3-1/TRBV3-2,TRBJ2-1,.,TGTGCCAGCAACCCGGGACTAGCGGGGATTATCAATGAGCAGTTCTTC,CASNPGLAGIINEQFF
.,TRBV2,TRBJ1-5,.,TGTGCCAGCAGTGAGGGGGAGGTTCAGCCCCAGCATTTT,CASSEGEVQPQHF
.,TRBV6-5,TRBJ2-5,.,TGTGCCAGCAGTTCTAGCCTTCGAGAGACCCAGTACTTC,CASSSSLRETQYF
.,TRBV25-1,TRBJ2-7,.,TGTGCCAGCAGTGAGTCCGGGGTAGTAGCCTACGAGCAGTACTTC,CASSESGVVAYEQYF
.,TRBV19,TRBJ1-5,.,TGTGCCAGTAGTCCCGAGACAGGTTTCAATCAGCCCCAGCATTTT,CASSPETGFNQPQHF
.,TRBV7-8,TRBJ1-6,.,TGTGCCAGCAGCTTAGCGGCAGATAATTCACCCCTCCACTTT,CASSLAADNSPLHF
TRBD2,TRBV6-1,TRBJ2-7,.,TGTGCCAGCAGTGAAGACGGTAGCGGGGGTCTCTACGAGCAGTACTTC,CASSEDGSGGLYEQYF
.,TRBV2,TRBJ2-7,once,TGTGCCAGCAGTGAAGGACAGGCCGCCCTCTACGAGCAGTACTTC,CASSEGQAALYEQYF
.,TRBV12-5,TRBJ2-7,.,TGTGCTAGTGGTGACAGGTCCTCCTACGAGCAGTACTTC,CASGDRSSYEQYF
.,TRBV28,TRBJ2-5,.,TGTGCCAGCAGTTTATACCACTTCGAAGAGACCCAGTACTTC,CASSLYHFEETQYF
.,TRBV3-1/TRBV3-2,TRBJ1-4,.,TGTGCCAGCAGCCAACGCGGGAATGAAAAACTGTTTTTT,CASSQRGNEKLFF
.,TRBV7-2,TRBJ1-3,.,TGTGCCAGCAGACCGGAAATAGCCGGAAACACCATATATTTT,CASRPEIAGNTIYF